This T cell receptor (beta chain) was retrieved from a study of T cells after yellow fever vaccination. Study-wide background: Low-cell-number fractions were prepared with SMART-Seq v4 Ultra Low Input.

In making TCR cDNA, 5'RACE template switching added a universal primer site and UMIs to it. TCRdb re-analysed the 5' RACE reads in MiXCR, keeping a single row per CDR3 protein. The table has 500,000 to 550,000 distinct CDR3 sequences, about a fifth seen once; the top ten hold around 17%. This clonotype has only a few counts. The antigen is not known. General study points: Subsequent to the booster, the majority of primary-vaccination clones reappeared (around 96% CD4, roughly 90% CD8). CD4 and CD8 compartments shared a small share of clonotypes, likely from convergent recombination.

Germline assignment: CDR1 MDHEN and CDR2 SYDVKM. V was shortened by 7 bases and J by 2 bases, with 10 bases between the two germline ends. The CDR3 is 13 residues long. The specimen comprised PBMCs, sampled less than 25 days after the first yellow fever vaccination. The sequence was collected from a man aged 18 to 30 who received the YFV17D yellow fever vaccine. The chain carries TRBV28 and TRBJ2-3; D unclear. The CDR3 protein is CASTTPFTDTQYF. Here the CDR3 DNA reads TGTGCCAGCACAACCCCATTCACAGATACGCAGTATTTT. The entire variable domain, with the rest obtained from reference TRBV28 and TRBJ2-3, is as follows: DVKVTQSSRYLVKRTGEKVFLECVQDMDHENMFWYRQDPGLGLRLIYFSYDVKMKEKGDIPEGYSVSREKKERFSLILESASTNQTSMYLCASTTPFTDTQYFGPGTRLTVL.